This T cell receptor beta chain was found in a study of Ad26.COV2.S vaccination and SARS-CoV-2 variants. The sample's treatment: roughly 19 received Ad26.COV2.S at low or high dose, single or two shots; about 5 received placebo; per-sample allocation not given. On day 63 after the first injection, vaccine and placebo recipients gave samples. V lost 5 bases and J lost 5; bases outside the gene matches: 8. The V gene's germline CDR1 is SGHAT and CDR2 FQNNGV. There are 15 residues in the CDR3. Repertoires were generated with immunoSEQ multiplex PCR, while TCRdb's copy carries only in-frame clones and drops some. The sample carries 350,000 to 500,000 clones, about nine tenths recorded once.

Material: peripheral blood, obtained in a trial of Ad26.COV2.S vaccine versus placebo. The origin of this receptor is a person between 18 and 60 years old who received the Ad26.COV2.S COVID-19 vaccine or a placebo. This sequence joins TRBV11-2 and TRBJ1-4; 7 positions match TRBD1. In DNA form, the CDR3 reads TGTGCCAGCAGCCCCAGGGGGAGGGGAAATGAAAAACTGTTTTTT. This gives the protein CASSPRGRGNEKLFF.